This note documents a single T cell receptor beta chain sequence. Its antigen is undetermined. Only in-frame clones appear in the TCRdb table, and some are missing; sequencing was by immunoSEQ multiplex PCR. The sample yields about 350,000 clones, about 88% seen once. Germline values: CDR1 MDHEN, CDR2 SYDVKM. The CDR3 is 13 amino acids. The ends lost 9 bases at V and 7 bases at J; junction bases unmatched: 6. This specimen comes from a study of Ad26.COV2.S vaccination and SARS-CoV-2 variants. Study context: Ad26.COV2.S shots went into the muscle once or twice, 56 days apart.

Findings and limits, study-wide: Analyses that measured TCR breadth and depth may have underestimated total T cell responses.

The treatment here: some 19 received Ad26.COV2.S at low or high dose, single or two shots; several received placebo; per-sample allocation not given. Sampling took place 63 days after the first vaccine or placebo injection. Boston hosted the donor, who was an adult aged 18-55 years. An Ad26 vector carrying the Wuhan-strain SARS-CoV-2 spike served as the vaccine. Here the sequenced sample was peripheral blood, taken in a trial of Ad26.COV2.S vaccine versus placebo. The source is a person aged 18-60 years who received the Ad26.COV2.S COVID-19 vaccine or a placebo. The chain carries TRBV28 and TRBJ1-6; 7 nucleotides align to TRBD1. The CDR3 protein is CASRDSRNSPLHF. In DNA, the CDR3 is TGTGCCAGTCGGGACAGCCGAAATTCACCCCTCCACTTT.